The TCR beta chain under discussion was sequenced for a study of CD8+CD57+ T cells in acquired aplastic anemia. Across the whole study: The study obtained an average of roughly 3 ug of DNA from sorted CD4+ and CD8+ cells.

Study-level points and caveats: Simpson's diversity of CD8+ cells was not significantly different in patients compared with controls.

Regarding this clonotype: Antigen unknown.

Patients who underwent sequencing had shown CD8+CD57+ cell expansion by flow cytometry. Blood came from patients not yet given any therapy. Investigators profiled TCR beta VDJ and CDR3 from genomic DNA template. TCRdb used MiXCR to reprocess the reads, holding one entry per CDR3 protein. The sample has a few hundred thousand distinct CDR3 sequences, under 50% seen once. Germline V CDR1 and CDR2: MNHEY, SVGAGI. Deletions cut 5 bases from V and 5 bases from J, with 15 bases between. The CDR3 contains 14 residues. The chain links TRBV6-5 to TRBJ1-2; maybe TRBD1 (5 bases). Sequencing used sorted CD4+, CD8+, or CD8+CD57+ T cells (not recorded which) from PBMCs. This receptor was taken from a human donor with aplastic anemia. CDR3 nucleotide sequence: TGTGCCAGCAGTGACCTTGCGGGGGAATATGGCTACACCTTC. Residues: CASSDLAGEYGYTF.